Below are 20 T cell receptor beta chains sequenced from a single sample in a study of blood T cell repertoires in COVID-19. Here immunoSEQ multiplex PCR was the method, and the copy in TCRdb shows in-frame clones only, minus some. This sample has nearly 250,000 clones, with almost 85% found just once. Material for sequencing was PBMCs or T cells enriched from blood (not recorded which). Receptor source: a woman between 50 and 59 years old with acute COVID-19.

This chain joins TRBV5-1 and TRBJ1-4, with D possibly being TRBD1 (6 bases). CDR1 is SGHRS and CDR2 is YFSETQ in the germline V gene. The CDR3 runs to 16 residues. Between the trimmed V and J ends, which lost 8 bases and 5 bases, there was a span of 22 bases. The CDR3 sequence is CASQQGVQGTNEKLFF. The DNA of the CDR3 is TGCGCCAGTCAACAGGGAGTACAGGGAACCAATGAAAAACTGTTTTTT.

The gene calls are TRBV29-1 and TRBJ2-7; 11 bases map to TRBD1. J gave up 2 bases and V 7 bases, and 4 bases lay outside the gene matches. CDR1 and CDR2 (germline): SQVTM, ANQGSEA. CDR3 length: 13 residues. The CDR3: CSAGTGGPYEQYF. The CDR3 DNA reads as TGCAGCGCCGGGACAGGGGGACCCTACGAGCAGTACTTC.

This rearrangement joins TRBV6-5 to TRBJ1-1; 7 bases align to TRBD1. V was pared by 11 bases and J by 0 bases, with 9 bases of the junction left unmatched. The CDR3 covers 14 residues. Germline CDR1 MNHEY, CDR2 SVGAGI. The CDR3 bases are TGTGCCGGAAGGACAGGACTCATGAACACTGAAGCTTTCTTT. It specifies CAGRTGLMNTEAFF.

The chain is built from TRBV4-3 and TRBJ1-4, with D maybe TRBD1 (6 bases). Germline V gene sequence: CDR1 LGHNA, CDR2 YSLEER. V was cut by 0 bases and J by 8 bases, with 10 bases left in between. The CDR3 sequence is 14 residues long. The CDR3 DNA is TGCGCCAGCAGCCAAGATCAGGGGCCGGAAAAACTGTTTTTT. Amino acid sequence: CASSQDQGPEKLFF.

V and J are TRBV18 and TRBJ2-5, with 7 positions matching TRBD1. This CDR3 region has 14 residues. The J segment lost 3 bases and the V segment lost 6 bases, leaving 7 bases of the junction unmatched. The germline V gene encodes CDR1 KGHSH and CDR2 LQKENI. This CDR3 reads CASSVIQGEETQYF. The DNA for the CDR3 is TGTGCCAGCTCCGTTATTCAGGGGGAAGAGACCCAGTACTTC. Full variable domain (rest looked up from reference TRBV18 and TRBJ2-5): NAGVMQNPRHLVRRRGQEARLRCSPMKGHSHVYWYRQLPEEGLKFMVYLQKENIIDESGMPKERFSAEFPKEGPSILRIQQVVRGDSAAYFCASSVIQGEETQYFGPGTRLLVL.

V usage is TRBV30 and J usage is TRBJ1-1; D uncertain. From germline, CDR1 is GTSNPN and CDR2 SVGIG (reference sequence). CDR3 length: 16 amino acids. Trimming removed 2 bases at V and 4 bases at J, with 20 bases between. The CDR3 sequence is CAWSPKDRGVRTEAFF. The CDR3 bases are TGTGCCTGGAGTCCGAAAGACCGCGGGGTTCGCACTGAAGCTTTCTTT.

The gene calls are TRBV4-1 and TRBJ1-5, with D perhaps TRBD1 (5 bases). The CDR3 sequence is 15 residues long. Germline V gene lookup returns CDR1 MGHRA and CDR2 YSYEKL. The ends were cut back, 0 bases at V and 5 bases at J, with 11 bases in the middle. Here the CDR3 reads CASSQDGADYQPQHF. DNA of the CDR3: TGCGCCAGCAGCCAAGATGGGGCAGATTATCAGCCCCAGCATTTT.

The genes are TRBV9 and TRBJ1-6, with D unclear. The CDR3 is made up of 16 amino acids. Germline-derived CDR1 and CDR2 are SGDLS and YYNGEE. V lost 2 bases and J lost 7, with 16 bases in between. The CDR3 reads CASSVSGSFENSPLHF. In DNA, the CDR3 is TGTGCCAGCAGCGTCTCTGGTTCCTTCGAGAATTCACCCCTCCACTTT. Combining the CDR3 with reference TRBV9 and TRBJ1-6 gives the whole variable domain DSGVTQTPKHLITATGQRVTLRCSPRSGDLSVYWYQQSLDQGLQFLIQYYNGEERAKGNILERFSAQQFPDLHSELNLSSLELGDSALYFCASSVSGSFENSPLHFGNGTRLTVT.

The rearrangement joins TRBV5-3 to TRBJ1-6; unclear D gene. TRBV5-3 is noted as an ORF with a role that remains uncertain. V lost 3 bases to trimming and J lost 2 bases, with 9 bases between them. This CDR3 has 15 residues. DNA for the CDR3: TGTGCCAGAAGCTCCCTTCTCCCCTATAATTCACCCCTCCACTTT. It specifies CARSSLLPYNSPLHF.

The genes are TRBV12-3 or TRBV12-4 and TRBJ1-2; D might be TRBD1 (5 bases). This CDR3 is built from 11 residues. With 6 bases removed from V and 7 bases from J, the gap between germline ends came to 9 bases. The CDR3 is CASSQGSGYTF. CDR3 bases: TGTGCCAGCAGCCAGGGTAGTGGCTACACCTTC.

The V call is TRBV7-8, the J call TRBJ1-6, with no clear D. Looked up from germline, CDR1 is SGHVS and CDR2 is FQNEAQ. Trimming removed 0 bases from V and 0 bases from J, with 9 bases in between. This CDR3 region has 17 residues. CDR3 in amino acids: CASSLAQSSSYNSPLHF. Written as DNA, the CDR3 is TGTGCCAGCAGCTTAGCGCAAAGTAGCTCCTATAATTCACCCCTCCACTTT.

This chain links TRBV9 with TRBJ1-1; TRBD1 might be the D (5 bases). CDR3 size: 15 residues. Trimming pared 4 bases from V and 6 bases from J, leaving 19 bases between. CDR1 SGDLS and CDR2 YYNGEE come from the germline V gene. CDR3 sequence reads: CASSPLGGKGPEAFF. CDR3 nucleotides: TGTGCCAGCAGCCCACTCGGGGGTAAGGGGCCTGAAGCTTTCTTT.

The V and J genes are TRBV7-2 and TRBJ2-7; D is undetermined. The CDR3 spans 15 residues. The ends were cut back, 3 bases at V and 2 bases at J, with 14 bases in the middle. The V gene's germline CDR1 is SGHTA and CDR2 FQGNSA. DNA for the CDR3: TGTGCCAGCAGCTTTAGGTGGCAGGAACCCTACGAGCAGTACTTC. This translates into CASSFRWQEPYEQYF.

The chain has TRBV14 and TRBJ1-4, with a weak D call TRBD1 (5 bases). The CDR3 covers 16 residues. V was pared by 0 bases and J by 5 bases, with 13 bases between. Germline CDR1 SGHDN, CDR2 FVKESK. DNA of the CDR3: TGTGCCAGCAGCCAAGATCAGCCAGGGTCGAATGAAAAACTGTTTTTT. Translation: CASSQDQPGSNEKLFF.

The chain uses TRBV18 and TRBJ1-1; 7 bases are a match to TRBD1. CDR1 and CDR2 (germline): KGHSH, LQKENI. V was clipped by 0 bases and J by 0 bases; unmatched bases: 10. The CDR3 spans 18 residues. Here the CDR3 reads CASSPPGTVTNLNTEAFF. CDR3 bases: TGTGCCAGCTCACCACCCGGGACAGTAACAAACTTGAACACTGAAGCTTTCTTT.

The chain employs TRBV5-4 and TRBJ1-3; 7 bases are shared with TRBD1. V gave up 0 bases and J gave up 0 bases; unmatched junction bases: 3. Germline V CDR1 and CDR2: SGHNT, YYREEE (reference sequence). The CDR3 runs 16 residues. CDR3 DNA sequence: TGTGCCAGCAGCTTGGGGGGACAGCTCTCTGGAAACACCATATATTTT. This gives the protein CASSLGGQLSGNTIYF.

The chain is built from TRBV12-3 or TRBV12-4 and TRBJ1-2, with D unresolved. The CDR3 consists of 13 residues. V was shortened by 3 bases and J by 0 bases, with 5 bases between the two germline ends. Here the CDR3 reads CASSFISNYGYTF. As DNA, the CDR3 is TGTGCCAGCAGTTTTATCTCTAACTATGGCTACACCTTC.

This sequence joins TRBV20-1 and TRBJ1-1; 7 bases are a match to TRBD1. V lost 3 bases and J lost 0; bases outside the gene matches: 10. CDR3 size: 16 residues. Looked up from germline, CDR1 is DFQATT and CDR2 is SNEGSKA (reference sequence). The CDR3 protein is CSASSPTGVMNTEAFF. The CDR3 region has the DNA TGCAGTGCTAGTAGTCCCACAGGGGTCATGAACACTGAAGCTTTCTTT.

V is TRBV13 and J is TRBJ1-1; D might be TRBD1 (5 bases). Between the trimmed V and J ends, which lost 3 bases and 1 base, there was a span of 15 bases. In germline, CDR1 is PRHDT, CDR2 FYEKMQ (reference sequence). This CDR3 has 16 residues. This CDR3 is CASSFTTAPANTEAFF. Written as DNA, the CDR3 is TGTGCCAGCAGCTTTACGACAGCACCCGCGAACACTGAAGCTTTCTTT.

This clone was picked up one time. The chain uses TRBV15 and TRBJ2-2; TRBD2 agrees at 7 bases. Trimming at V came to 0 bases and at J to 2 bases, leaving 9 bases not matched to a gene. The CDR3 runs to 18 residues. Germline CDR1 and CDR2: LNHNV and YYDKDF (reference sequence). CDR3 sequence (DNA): TGTGCCACCAGCAGAGAACCCCCCGGCGGGAGAAACACCGGGGAGCTGTTTTTT. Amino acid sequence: CATSREPPGGRNTGELFF.